Shown below are 8 T cell receptor beta chains from a single sample sequenced in a study of cytomegalovirus exposure and HLA in healthy donors. The PCR employed 60 Vbeta primers together with 13 Jbeta primers. Assay: immunoSEQ multiplex PCR; the TCRdb copy retains only in-frame clones and omits some. Counted here are about 55,000 clones, less than 70% occurring once; the ten biggest clones make up about 12%. The specimen sequenced was PBMCs. These receptors were obtained from a human donor in good health.

This chain links TRBV30 with TRBJ2-7; 9 nucleotides align to TRBD1. The CDR3 length is 11 residues. CDR1 is GTSNPN and CDR2 is SVGIG in the germline V gene (reference sequence). The V gene end was trimmed by 7 bases and the J gene end by 6 bases; junction bases not matched to a gene: 4. CDR3 nucleotide sequence: TGTGCCTTACAGGGGGCGGTCGAGCAGTACTTC. This codes for CALQGAVEQYF.

The rearrangement links TRBV7-2 to TRBJ2-7; 11 bases align to TRBD2. Unmatched junction bases numbered 5, after V lost 4 bases and J lost 3 bases. Germline CDR1 is SGHTA and CDR2 is FQGNSA. The CDR3 has 15 residues. CDR3 DNA: TGTGCCAGCAGCTCAGGGACTAGCGGAGGCTACGAGCAGTACTTC. The encoded protein is CASSSGTSGGYEQYF.

The chain couples TRBV7-3 to TRBJ1-1; D is unclear. Trimming left V 1 base short and J 4 bases short, with 13 bases between. The CDR3 sequence is 15 residues long. Per the germline V gene, CDR1 is SGHTA and CDR2 is FQGTGA. The CDR3 DNA reads as TGTGCCAGCAGCTTAATCCCCCAAAAGAGCACTGAAGCTTTCTTT. Its protein is CASSLIPQKSTEAFF.

This sequence joins TRBV10-3 and TRBJ2-1, with D perhaps TRBD2 (5 bases). The germline V gene encodes CDR1 ENHRY and CDR2 SYGVKD. V shed 3 bases and J shed 5 bases, with 14 bases lying between them. The CDR3 contains 15 residues. The CDR3 DNA reads as TGTGCCATCAGTGATCTGAGGGTGCCAAACAATGAGCAGTTCTTC. This encodes CAISDLRVPNNEQFF.

This clone was seen just once. This sequence joins TRBV5-1 and TRBJ1-6, with D unresolved. Germline V gene sequence: CDR1 SGHRS, CDR2 YFSETQ. Between the trimmed V and J ends, which lost 5 bases and 7 bases, there was a span of 16 bases. CDR3 length equals 15 residues. The CDR3 loop reads CASSRTRDLNSPLHF. CDR3 sequence (DNA): TGCGCCAGCAGTCGCACCCGGGATTTAAATTCACCCCTCCACTTT.

This clone turned up a few times. J is TRBJ1-5 and V is TRBV4-1; 9 bases are a match to TRBD1. Germline values: CDR1 MGHRA, CDR2 YSYEKL. Trimming removed 8 bases from V and 3 bases from J; junction bases left unmatched: 2. The CDR3 is 13 residues long. The DNA for the CDR3 is TGCGCCAGCGGACAGGGGCCCAATCAGCCCCAGCATTTT. Translated: CASGQGPNQPQHF.

As concerns this clone: Relative to the germline gene, one junction end is altered; a read error may explain this. J is TRBJ2-5 and V is TRBV7-7, with TRBD1 as a possible D gene (5 bases). Germline V gene sequence: CDR1 SSHAT, CDR2 FNYEAQ (reference sequence). The CDR3 consists of 14 residues. CDR3 sequence: CASSLKWGEETQYF. The CDR3 DNA follows: TGTGCTAGCAGCCTAAAGTGGGGCGAAGAGACCCAGTACTTC.

The chain has TRBV14 and TRBJ2-4; 12 bases agree with TRBD1. V was clipped by 3 bases and J by 7 bases; unmatched bases: 4. The CDR3 length is 15 residues. CDR1 and CDR2 (germline): SGHDN, FVKESK. The CDR3 DNA reads TGTGCCAGCAGCCACGGGACAGGGGGCTTGAACATTCAGTACTTC. Translated, it gives CASSHGTGGLNIQYF.